This record concerns one T cell receptor beta chain sequence. Its antigen is undetermined. This CDR3 is 12 amino acids long. Deletions cut 7 bases from V and 12 bases from J, with 18 bases between. Per the germline V gene, CDR1 is MDHEN and CDR2 is SYDVKM. The assay was immunoSEQ multiplex PCR, and TCRdb's table has in-frame clones only and misses some. The data hold about 64,000 clones, with roughly 85% observed a single time. Time point defined: week 23, last vaccination. The study gave 300 ug of mutant IDH1 20-mer peptide per vaccine dose, with topical imiquimod. This sample is drawn from a study of a mutant IDH1 vaccine in newly diagnosed glioma.

The genes are TRBV28 and TRBJ1-1, with TRBD1 as a possible D gene (5 bases). The sequence was obtained from a man between 25 and 39 years old with glioma. The specimen comprised PBMCs, sampled from a glioma patient whose treatment included an IDH1 peptide vaccine. The CDR3 region is CASISSWGVTFF. Written as DNA, the CDR3 is TGTGCCAGCATCTCTAGTTGGGGGGTGACTTTCTTT.